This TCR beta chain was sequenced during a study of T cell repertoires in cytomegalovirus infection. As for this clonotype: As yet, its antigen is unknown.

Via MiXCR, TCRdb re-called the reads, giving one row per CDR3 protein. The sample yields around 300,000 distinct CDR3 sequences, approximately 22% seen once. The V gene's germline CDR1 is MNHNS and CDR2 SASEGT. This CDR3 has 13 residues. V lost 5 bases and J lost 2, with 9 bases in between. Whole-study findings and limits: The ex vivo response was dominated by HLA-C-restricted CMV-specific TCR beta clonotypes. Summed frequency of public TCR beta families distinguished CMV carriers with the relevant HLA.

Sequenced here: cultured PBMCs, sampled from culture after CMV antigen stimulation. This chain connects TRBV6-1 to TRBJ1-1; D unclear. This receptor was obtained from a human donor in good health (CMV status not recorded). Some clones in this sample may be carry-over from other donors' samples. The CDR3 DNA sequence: TGTGCCAGCAGTTATGCCGGAAACACTGAAGCTTTCTTT. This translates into CASSYAGNTEAFF.